Shown below are 13 T cell receptor beta chains from a single sample sequenced in a study of blood T cell repertoires in COVID-19. Sequenced by immunoSEQ multiplex PCR; TCRdb stores in-frame clones only, minus some. The profile shows about 380,000 clones, more than 75% of them singletons. The sample consisted of PBMCs or T cells enriched from blood (not recorded which). These receptors were obtained from a woman aged 18-35 years who had recovered from COVID-19.

The chain couples TRBV6-5 to TRBJ1-2, with a tentative D call TRBD1 (6 bases). V was cut by 10 bases and J by 2 bases, with 17 bases left in between. Germline CDR1 is MNHEY and CDR2 is SVGAGI. The CDR3 has 14 amino acids. The chain's CDR3 is CAIQTTGGNYGYTF. CDR3 sequence (DNA): TGTGCCATCCAGACGACAGGAGGAAACTATGGCTACACCTTC.

The chain carries TRBV4-1 and TRBJ2-7, with D unresolved. V was clipped by 4 bases and J by 7 bases, with 17 bases between them. Germline assignment: CDR1 MGHRA and CDR2 YSYEKL. The CDR3 covers 14 residues. The CDR3 bases are TGCGCCAGCAGCCGCAACGGCCACAGCCCGGAGCAGTACTTC. Translating gives CASSRNGHSPEQYF.

The rearrangement joins TRBV5-4 to TRBJ1-1; possibly TRBD1 for D (5 bases). Germline lookup yields CDR1 SGHNT and CDR2 YYREEE (reference sequence). V was clipped by 7 bases and J by 4 bases, with 14 bases between them. The CDR3 contains 13 residues. The CDR3 loop is CASESGLGTEAFF. The DNA for the CDR3 is TGTGCCAGCGAATCAGGGTTGGGCACTGAAGCTTTCTTT.

The chain has TRBV7-2 and TRBJ2-1, with 9 bases aligning to TRBD2. The CDR3 runs to 14 residues. From germline, CDR1 is SGHTA and CDR2 FQGNSA. With 3 bases clipped from V and 9 bases from J, the junction kept 6 bases outside the gene matches. The chain's CDR3 is CASSFRGGAVEQFF. DNA for the CDR3: TGTGCCAGCAGCTTCCGCGGGGGGGCGGTTGAGCAGTTCTTC.

The chain uses TRBV19 and TRBJ1-1; no firm D call. Germline CDR1 and CDR2: LNHDA and SQIVND (reference sequence). V was trimmed by 5 bases and J by 1 base, leaving 11 bases between them. The CDR3 runs 14 residues. CDR3 DNA: TGTGCCAGTAGTCTCTCAGAGGGGAACACTGAAGCTTTCTTT. Its translation: CASSLSEGNTEAFF.

This clone was seen once. The chain combines TRBV18 with TRBJ2-3; 9 nucleotides match TRBD1. The germline V gene has CDR1 KGHSH and CDR2 LQKENI. This CDR3 is built from 13 residues. After removal of 9 bases from V and 3 bases from J, the junction contained 4 bases not matched to a gene. The CDR3 sequence: CASSGQGTDTQYF. In nucleotides, the CDR3 is TGTGCCAGTTCAGGACAGGGGACAGATACGCAGTATTTT. Supplemented by reference TRBV18 and TRBJ2-3, the full variable domain reads NAGVMQNPRHLVRRRGQEARLRCSPMKGHSHVYWYRQLPEEGLKFMVYLQKENIIDESGMPKERFSAEFPKEGPSILRIQQVVRGDSAAYFCASSGQGTDTQYFGPGTRLTVL.

The chain uses TRBV4-2 and TRBJ2-2; no clear D. Germline-derived CDR1 and CDR2 are LGHNA and YNFKEQ. The CDR3 sequence is 15 residues long. V gave up 1 base and J gave up 7 bases, with 13 bases separating them. Here the CDR3 reads CASSQVIQANGELFF. The CDR3, as DNA: TGTGCCAGCAGCCAAGTAATCCAGGCAAACGGGGAGCTGTTTTTT.

This chain uses TRBV5-8 with TRBJ2-4; maybe TRBD2 (5 bases). The germline gives CDR1 SGHTS, CDR2 YDEGEE. Trimming shortened V by 0 bases and J by 1 base, and 5 bases separated the two germline ends. This CDR3 comprises 14 residues. The CDR3 coding sequence is TGTGCCAGCAGCTTGGCGGGGGCCAAAAACATTCAGTACTTC. This codes for CASSLAGAKNIQYF.

V is TRBV11-2 and J is TRBJ2-1, with a weak D call TRBD1 (5 bases). The V and J ends lost 2 bases and 0 bases respectively, with 14 bases between them. CDR3 length: 17 residues. CDR1 and CDR2 (germline): SGHAT, FQNNGV. The CDR3 here is CASSLRTRQSSYNEQFF. CDR3 DNA sequence: TGTGCCAGCAGCTTAAGGACCCGACAGTCCTCCTACAATGAGCAGTTCTTC.

The chain recombines TRBV4-2 with TRBJ1-5; tentative D call: TRBD1 (5 bases). The V and J ends lost 0 bases and 6 bases respectively, with 6 bases between them. The CDR3 loop spans 13 amino acids. Per germline, CDR1 LGHNA and CDR2 YNFKEQ. CDR3 protein: CASSQDRVQPQHF. DNA for the CDR3: TGTGCCAGCAGCCAAGACAGGGTTCAGCCCCAGCATTTT.

V and J are TRBV6-5 and TRBJ1-2, with D unclear. Germline CDR1 MNHEY, CDR2 SVGAGI. V lost 0 bases, J lost 3 bases, and 5 bases lay in between. The CDR3 loop spans 13 amino acids. The DNA for the CDR3 is TGTGCCAGCAGTTACTCCCGAGACTATGGCTACACCTTC. It translates to CASSYSRDYGYTF.

V gene TRBV4-1 combines with J gene TRBJ1-6; D is unresolved. V was pared by 1 base and J by 6 bases, with 10 bases between. Germline-derived CDR1 and CDR2 are MGHRA and YSYEKL. The CDR3 is 15 amino acids. CDR3 loop: CASSQGVEVNSPLHF. In nucleotides, the CDR3 is TGCGCCAGCAGCCAAGGGGTCGAGGTTAATTCACCCCTCCACTTT.

This chain connects TRBV18 to TRBJ1-1, with a tentative D call TRBD1 (5 bases). Germline-derived CDR1 and CDR2 are KGHSH and LQKENI. Trimming stripped 1 base from V and 3 bases from J, with 9 bases between. CDR3 length equals 14 residues. The CDR3 DNA reads TGTGCCAGCTCACCACAGGCGGGGGACACTGAAGCTTTCTTT. The encoded protein is CASSPQAGDTEAFF.